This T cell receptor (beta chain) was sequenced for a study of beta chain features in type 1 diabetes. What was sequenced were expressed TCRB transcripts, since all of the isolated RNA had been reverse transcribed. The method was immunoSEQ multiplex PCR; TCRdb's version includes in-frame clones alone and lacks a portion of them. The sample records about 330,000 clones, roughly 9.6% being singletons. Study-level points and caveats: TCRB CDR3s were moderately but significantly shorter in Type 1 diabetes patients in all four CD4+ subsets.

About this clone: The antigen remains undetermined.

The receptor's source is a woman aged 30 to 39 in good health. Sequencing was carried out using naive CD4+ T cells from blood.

CDR3 in DNA: TGTGCCAGCAGCCTCCGGGGGGAAGATCAGCCCCAGCATTTT. Translation gives CASSLRGEDQPQHF. The chain uses TRBV7-9 and TRBJ1-5, with D perhaps matching TRBD1 (5 bases). Germline V CDR1 and CDR2: SEHNR, FQNEAQ (reference sequence). V was trimmed by 5 bases and J by 5 bases, leaving 13 bases between them. CDR3 size: 14 residues.